The clone carrying this T cell receptor beta chain showed up many times. Its antigen is not known. TCRdb re-called the RACE reads through MiXCR, storing one row per CDR3 protein. Of about 54,000 distinct CDR3 sequences in the sample, 9.5% to 10% were seen once. CDR3 length: 17 amino acids. V trimming: 5 bases; J trimming: 3 bases; junction bases outside the gene matches: 7. The germline V gene encodes CDR1 MDHEN and CDR2 SYDVKM. This entry comes from a study of human T cells and chemical hapten exposure. Stated time point: patch test 2, 6 weeks after DPC sensitization. The treatment is: therapeutic diphenylcyclopropenone sensitization with weekly scalp DPC. Total RNA was isolated from whole blood that had not been fractionated. Study-level findings and limits: Patch test score rose with PT1 expanded TCR count, significant at thresholds 8, 16 and 32, not 4.

The clonotype was recovered from a woman between 50 and 59 years old with alopecia areata. Some clones in this sample may be carry-over from other donors' samples. The chain joins TRBV28 to TRBJ2-6; the match to TRBD1 covers 10 bases. The sample in question was whole blood, obtained in connection with sensitization to the hapten diphenylcyclopropenone (DPC). CDR3 DNA: TGTGCCAGCAGTCTAAGGGGACAGGGGTTTGGGGCCAACGTCCTGACTTTC. This encodes CASSLRGQGFGANVLTF.